The T cell receptor beta chain described here comes from a study of shared clonotypes between healthy human individuals. Notes on this clone: A much larger clone lies a single base off, so this may be a read error. Other nucleotide sequences in the sample specify the same CDR3.

CDR3 length equals 14 residues. The J segment lost 3 bases and the V segment lost 0 bases, leaving 1 base of the junction unmatched. Germline V gene sequence: CDR1 SGHRS, CDR2 YFSETQ. Only in-frame clones appear in the TCRdb table, and some are missing; sequencing was by immunoSEQ multiplex PCR. The repertoire has around 1.1 million clones, 70% to 80% of them found once; the top ten carry about 0.94%. Splitting the CD4+ cells yielded a CD45RA+ naive subset and a CD45RA-negative memory subset. The chain is built from TRBV5-1 and TRBJ2-5, with TRBD1 matching 8 bases. The receptor comes from a young man in good health. Some clones in this sample may be carry-over from other donors' samples. Sample: memory CD4+ T cells from PBMCs. Subset indicated: CD45RA-negative fraction. The DNA for the CDR3 is TGCGCCAGCAGCTTGGGGACAGGGAAAGAGACCCAGTACTTC. The encoded protein is CASSLGTGKETQYF.